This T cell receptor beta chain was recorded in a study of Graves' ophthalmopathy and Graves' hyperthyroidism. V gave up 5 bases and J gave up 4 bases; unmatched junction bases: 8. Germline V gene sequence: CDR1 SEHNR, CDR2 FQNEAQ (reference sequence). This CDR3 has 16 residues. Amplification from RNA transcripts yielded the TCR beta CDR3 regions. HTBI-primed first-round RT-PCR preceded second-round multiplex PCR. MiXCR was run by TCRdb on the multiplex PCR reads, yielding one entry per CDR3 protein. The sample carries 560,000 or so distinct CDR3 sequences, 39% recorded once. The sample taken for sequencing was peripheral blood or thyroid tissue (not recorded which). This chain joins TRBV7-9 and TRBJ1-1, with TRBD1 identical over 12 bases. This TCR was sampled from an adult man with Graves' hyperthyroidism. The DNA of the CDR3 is TGTGCCAGCAGCGCCCGGGACAGGGGGCCGGGCACTGAAGCTTTCTTT. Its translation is CASSARDRGPGTEAFF.